This TCR beta chain was obtained from a study of blood T cell repertoires in COVID-19. The V segment lost 7 bases and the J segment 7 bases; nucleotides outside the gene matches: 4. The CDR3 extends over 13 amino acids. Germline CDR1 is LNHDA and CDR2 is SQIVND (reference sequence). In Seattle, patients joined the study during active infection and were tracked longitudinally. Profiled with immunoSEQ multiplex PCR; TCRdb holds only in-frame clones, not every one. Among about 240,000 clones listed, 85% were seen once. The table lists this clone with a few counts. This sequence was found in a man between 45 and 60 years old with COVID-19, enrolled during active disease. The rearrangement uses TRBV19 and TRBJ2-7; TRBD2 agrees at 13 bases. Material for sequencing was peripheral blood. CDR3 sequence reads: CASKTSGGYEQYF. The DNA of the CDR3 is TGTGCCAGTAAGACTAGCGGGGGGTATGAGCAGTACTTC. The full variable domain, in which reference TRBV19 and TRBJ2-7 provide the parts outside the CDR3, is DGGITQSPKYLFRKEGQNVTLSCEQNLNHDAMYWYRQDPGQGLRLIYYSQIVNDFQKGDIAEGYSVSREKKESFPLTVTSAQKNPTAFYLCASKTSGGYEQYFGPGTRLTVT.